The subject of this entry is one T cell receptor beta chain. The antigen is unknown. PCR was performed using 60 Vbeta and 13 Jbeta primers. TCRdb keeps only in-frame clones here, not all; method: immunoSEQ multiplex PCR. The sample has about 80,000 clones; 79% are singletons. This sample is drawn from a study of cytomegalovirus exposure and HLA in healthy donors. Study in general: Counted in an early data release were 65 million to 100 million unique TCRs from HLA-typed donors. The Caucasian-associated ancestry cluster contained 81% of the roughly 390 genotyped donors. Whole-study findings and limits: In a later analysis, at a false discovery rate of 0.05, fewer than 20,000 TCR beta sequences matched HLA alleles. Most subjects' HLA-A and HLA-B alleles were reportedly predicted from TCR beta sequences.

Germline lookup yields CDR1 SGDLS and CDR2 YYNGEE. The CDR3 has 13 residues. Trimming took 2 bases from V and 4 from J; bases not matched to a gene: 0. Specimen: PBMCs. This chain uses TRBV9 with TRBJ1-3; 7 nucleotides line up with TRBD1. This sequence originates from a man aged 30 to 39 in good health and CMV-seronegative. The CDR3 region is CASSVTGGNTIYF. In DNA, the CDR3 is TGTGCCAGCAGCGTGACAGGGGGAAACACCATATATTTT.